A single sample gave rise to the 14 T cell receptor beta chains below, sequenced in a study of shared clonotypes between healthy human individuals. Sequencing used immunoSEQ multiplex PCR; TCRdb keeps in-frame clones, though not all of them. Of 2 million to 3 million clones listed, 90% to 95% were seen once; the top ten hold 0.36%. The specimen was naive CD4+ T cells from PBMCs. Subset specified: CD45RA+ positively selected. The receptors derive from a man in his late teens or twenties in good health. Some clones in this sample may be carry-over from other donors' samples.

This chain connects TRBV27 to TRBJ2-1; no firm D call. Trimming left V 4 bases short and J 9 bases short, with 19 bases between. Germline V CDR1 and CDR2: MNHEY, SMNVEV (reference sequence). The CDR3 consists of 15 residues. The CDR3 here is CASSSPMTKRGEQFF. CDR3 nucleotides: TGTGCCAGCAGTTCTCCAATGACCAAGCGTGGTGAGCAGTTCTTC.

In regard to this clone: The sample contains more than one DNA sequence encoding this CDR3. V and J are TRBV28 and TRBJ2-7; D ambiguous. The CDR3 length is 12 residues. V lost 2 bases and J lost 4, with 6 bases in between. Germline V CDR1 and CDR2: MDHEN, SYDVKM. The CDR3 coding sequence is TGTGCCAGCAGTTTACCCGGGTACGAGCAGTACTTC. Translating gives CASSLPGYEQYF.

The genes are TRBV28 and TRBJ1-4; weak D call: TRBD1 (5 bases). Trimming took off 7 bases at V and 9 bases at J, with 21 bases between the two ends. The CDR3 spans 15 residues. Per the germline V gene, CDR1 is MDHEN and CDR2 is SYDVKM. CDR3 coding DNA: TGTGCCAGCATCTCAAACCCAAATCAGGGTAAAAAACTGTTTTTT. Translating gives CASISNPNQGKKLFF.

V gene TRBV15 combines with J gene TRBJ2-1; TRBD1 matches at 9 bases. The CDR3 length is 15 residues. Germline V CDR1 and CDR2: LNHNV, YYDKDF (reference sequence). The junction had 5 bases not matched to a gene; V was cut back by 0 bases and J by 8 bases. The CDR3 DNA follows: TGTGCCACCAGCAGAGATAGGGACAGGGTGGATGAGCAGTTCTTC. Protein product: CATSRDRDRVDEQFF. The whole variable domain, filled in from reference TRBV15 and TRBJ2-1, reads DAMVIQNPRYQVTQFGKPVTLSCSQTLNHNVMYWYQQKSSQAPKLLFHYYDKDFNNEADTPDNFQSRRPNTSFCFLDIRSPGLGDTAMYLCATSRDRDRVDEQFFGPGTRLTVL.

Points on this clone: Distinct nucleotide sequences in the sample also encode this CDR3. V gene TRBV5-1 combines with J gene TRBJ1-1; 9 bases agree with TRBD1. CDR3 length: 15 residues. Germline CDR1 SGHRS, CDR2 YFSETQ. Losses at the gene ends were 4 bases for V and 0 bases for J; bases not matched to a gene: 4. The CDR3 region is CASSRGQGLNTEAFF. The DNA for the CDR3 is TGCGCCAGCAGCCGGGGACAGGGATTGAACACTGAAGCTTTCTTT.

V usage is TRBV4-1 and J usage is TRBJ1-1; 8 bases fit TRBD1. The CDR3 sequence is 14 residues long. The junction had 6 bases not matched to a gene; V was cut back by 4 bases and J by 5 bases. Germline V gives CDR1 MGHRA, CDR2 YSYEKL. Here the CDR3 DNA reads TGCGCCAGCAGCCGTCCCGGGACAGGAACTGAAGCTTTCTTT. Translation gives CASSRPGTGTEAFF.

The rearrangement joins TRBV7-2 to TRBJ2-2; D remains ambiguous. CDR1 is SGHTA and CDR2 is FQGNSA in the germline V gene. With 0 bases removed from V and 5 bases from J, the gap between germline ends came to 10 bases. CDR3 length: 15 residues. In DNA, the CDR3 is TGTGCCAGCAGCTTAGCGCGGCTAGATACCGGGGAGCTGTTTTTT. Its translation: CASSLARLDTGELFF.

CDR3 sequence reads: CASSLQGYQETQYF. CDR3 sequence (DNA): TGTGCCAGCAGTCTGCAGGGATACCAAGAGACCCAGTACTTC. The V gene is TRBV6-6, the J gene TRBJ2-5; maybe TRBD1 (5 bases). The V end lost 5 bases, the J end lost 0 bases, and 10 bases lay between the germline ends. This CDR3 contains 14 residues. Germline CDR1 is MNHNY and CDR2 is SVGAGI (reference sequence).

CDR3 loop: CASRLAGGPYNEQFF. The CDR3 DNA follows: TGTGCCAGCAGACTAGCGGGGGGGCCCTACAATGAGCAGTTCTTC. The chain links TRBV7-2 to TRBJ2-1; TRBD2 aligns across 13 bases. Germline trimming cut 6 bases from V and 2 bases from J; bases unmatched to any gene: 1. Germline-derived CDR1 and CDR2 are SGHTA and FQGNSA. The CDR3 covers 15 residues. Combining the CDR3 with reference TRBV7-2 and TRBJ2-1 gives the whole variable domain GAGVSQSPSNKVTEKGKDVELRCDPISGHTALYWYRQSLGQGLEFLIYFQGNSAPDKSGLPSDRFSAERTGGSVSTLTIQRTQQEDSAVYLCASRLAGGPYNEQFFGPGTRLTVL.

The V and J genes are TRBV7-9 and TRBJ2-7; tentatively, D is TRBD1 (5 bases). V lost 0 bases to trimming and J lost 11 bases, with 14 bases between them. The CDR3 consists of 13 residues. The germline V gene encodes CDR1 SEHNR and CDR2 FQNEAQ (reference sequence). Here the CDR3 DNA reads TGTGCCAGCAGCTTAGCTCAGGGCCTCACCAAGTACTTC. This gives the protein CASSLAQGLTKYF.

The chain carries TRBV7-9 and TRBJ1-4; D is unclear. V lost 1 base and J lost 7, with 10 bases in between. The germline gives CDR1 SEHNR, CDR2 FQNEAQ (reference sequence). The CDR3 consists of 14 residues. This CDR3 is CASSLVRPVEKLFF. The DNA of the CDR3 is TGTGCCAGCAGCTTAGTAAGGCCGGTTGAAAAACTGTTTTTT.

A few counts support this clone. The V call is TRBV6-1, the J call TRBJ1-1, with 7 bases fitting TRBD1. Germline V gene sequence: CDR1 MNHNS, CDR2 SASEGT. CDR3 length: 14 amino acids. V was clipped by 1 base and J by 4 bases; unmatched bases: 3. The DNA of the CDR3 is TGTGCCAGCAGTGAAGGGACAGGATTCACTGAAGCTTTCTTT. This codes for CASSEGTGFTEAFF.

Only one count was recorded for this clone. As DNA, the CDR3 is TGTGCCAGCAGTCCCCTGGACATCTATAGCAATCAGCCCCAGCATTTT. It is translated as CASSPLDIYSNQPQHF. The rearrangement uses TRBV28 and TRBJ1-5, with D perhaps TRBD1 (5 bases). Between the trimmed V and J ends, which lost 5 bases and 0 bases, there was a span of 14 bases. The CDR3 is 16 amino acids. Germline V gene lookup returns CDR1 MDHEN and CDR2 SYDVKM.

The genes are TRBV4-2 and TRBJ2-7; 9 bases match TRBD2. Germline-derived CDR1 and CDR2 are LGHNA and YNFKEQ. CDR3 length: 13 residues. V shed 6 bases, J shed 3 bases, and the junction held 3 bases outside the gene matches. CDR3 region: CASRAGGNYEQYF. CDR3 nucleotides: TGTGCCAGCAGGGCGGGAGGGAACTACGAGCAGTACTTC.